Below, one T cell receptor (beta chain) is given with its context. Its antigen is unknown. Germline V gene data show CDR1 as LNHDA and CDR2 as SQIVND (reference sequence). With 3 bases removed from V and 3 bases from J, the gap between germline ends came to 12 bases. This CDR3 contains 15 residues. The data belong to a study of T cell responses to AZD1222 COVID-19 vaccine. Study-level findings and limits: Spike-specific TCR depth and breadth grew after two AZD1222 doses. Among the donors, most were white British and more were female, and clonal diversity was possibly underestimated. Across the whole spike, CD4 TCRs peaked at regions 160-218 and 743-854. Nearly half of spike-specific TCRs reportedly target unmutated variant regions.

The assay was immunoSEQ multiplex PCR, and TCRdb's table has in-frame clones only and misses some. Among 130,000 to 150,000 clones, around 88% were seen once, and the ten largest hold about 3.3%. This chain links TRBV19 with TRBJ1-3; TRBD1 is a possible D gene (5 bases). The receptor's source is an adult in good health. The specimen was peripheral blood, collected on day 0 of MenACWY control vaccination. CDR3 loop: CASSMGGSLGNTIYF. The DNA for the CDR3 is TGTGCCAGTAGTATGGGGGGGTCGCTTGGAAACACCATATATTTT.